A single sample is the source of the 5 T cell receptor beta chains below, sequenced in a study of control samples from healthy donors and cancer patients. The data were produced by immunoSEQ multiplex PCR, yet TCRdb's version contains in-frame clones alone and is incomplete. The sample has about 150,000 clones, roughly 88% seen once; the top ten hold 1.5% to 2%. Sequencing used blood. The receptor set was obtained from a man aged 18 to 30 in good health.

As concerns this clone: One junction end does not reproduce the germline sequence, and a read error may be involved. V usage is TRBV30 and J usage is TRBJ1-6, with D possibly TRBD1 on 6 matching bases. Germline CDR1 reads GTSNPN; CDR2 reads SVGIG (reference sequence). The CDR3 loop spans 13 amino acids. CDR3 sequence: CAWSVPRGRGPYF. As DNA, the CDR3 is TGTGCCTGGAGTGTACCACGTGGCAGGGGCCCTTACTTT.

The J gene is TRBJ2-3, the V gene TRBV11-1, with 9 bases that match TRBD2. After removal of 5 bases from V and 2 bases from J, the junction contained 8 bases not matched to a gene. The CDR3 contains 16 residues. Germline V gene data show CDR1 as SGHAT and CDR2 as FQDESV (reference sequence). The CDR3 sequence is CASSRKRGAITDTQYF. The CDR3 nucleotides read TGTGCCAGCAGCCGGAAGCGGGGGGCAATCACAGATACGCAGTATTTT.

The chain couples TRBV28 to TRBJ2-1, with a possible D match to TRBD2 (6 bases). The CDR3 runs to 15 residues. V gave up 1 base and J gave up 1 base, with 8 bases separating them. Germline values: CDR1 MDHEN, CDR2 SYDVKM. The CDR3 region is CASSLYGGSYNEQFF. DNA of the CDR3: TGTGCCAGCAGTTTATACGGGGGTTCCTACAATGAGCAGTTCTTC. The entire variable domain, with the rest obtained from reference TRBV28 and TRBJ2-1, is as follows: DVKVTQSSRYLVKRTGEKVFLECVQDMDHENMFWYRQDPGLGLRLIYFSYDVKMKEKGDIPEGYSVSREKKERFSLILESASTNQTSMYLCASSLYGGSYNEQFFGPGTRLTVL.

V is TRBV7-9 and J is TRBJ1-4; 7 bases fit TRBD1. The CDR3 has 13 residues. The V gene end was trimmed by 5 bases and the J gene end by 8 bases; junction bases not matched to a gene: 5. Germline lookup yields CDR1 SEHNR and CDR2 FQNEAQ (reference sequence). CDR3 region: CASSQTGVEKLFF. As DNA, the CDR3 is TGTGCCAGCAGCCAAACAGGGGTCGAAAAACTGTTTTTT. The complete variable domain, with remaining parts taken from reference TRBV7-9 and TRBJ1-4, reads DTGVSQNPRHKITKRGQNVTFRCDPISEHNRLYWYRQTLGQGPEFLTYFQNEAQLEKSRLLSDRFSAERPKGSFSTLEIQRTEQGDSAMYLCASSQTGVEKLFFGSGTQLSVL.

This CDR3 reads CASSITGQGDNEQFF. In DNA form, the CDR3 reads TGTGCCAGTAGTATAACGGGGCAGGGGGACAATGAGCAGTTCTTC. This sequence joins TRBV19 and TRBJ2-1; 7 bases fit TRBD1. Losses at the gene ends were 2 bases for V and 5 bases for J; bases not matched to a gene: 6. Germline V gives CDR1 LNHDA, CDR2 SQIVND (reference sequence). The CDR3 length is 15 residues. Combining the CDR3 with reference TRBV19 and TRBJ2-1 gives the whole variable domain DGGITQSPKYLFRKEGQNVTLSCEQNLNHDAMYWYRQDPGQGLRLIYYSQIVNDFQKGDIAEGYSVSREKKESFPLTVTSAQKNPTAFYLCASSITGQGDNEQFFGPGTRLTVL.